This T cell receptor beta chain appears in the sequencing data of a study of blood T cells in healthy people across ages. Study overall: In model experiments, template switching was able to capture about one barcoded beta molecule for every two T cells that were present.

CDR3 size: 16 residues. Germline CDR1 and CDR2: MNHEY and SVGAGI. V dropped 6 bases and J dropped 1 base, with 18 bases sitting between them. At least ten counts were recorded for this clonotype. Its cognate antigen is unknown. Extraction of total RNA produced a minimum of 5 micrograms from each sample. With a J-beta primer mix and a sample-barcoded 5' primer, a second PCR ran about 7 to 12 cycles. A template-switch adaptor containing 12 random nucleotides labeled each cDNA molecule. MiXCR, applied by TCRdb to the 5' RACE reads, yields one record per CDR3 protein. The sample records 590,000 or so distinct CDR3 sequences, under 30% being singletons. Study observations and caveats: Long-lived donors carried more naive CD4+ cells and greater diversity than aged donors.

This sequence was found in a woman aged 80 or over in good health. Sample: blood. V and J are TRBV6-5 and TRBJ2-5; the D is unclear. CDR3 loop: CASRTPDAMGQETQYF. The CDR3 nucleotides read TGTGCCAGCAGAACACCGGATGCTATGGGCCAAGAGACCCAGTACTTC.